Shown below are 20 T cell receptor beta chains from a single sample sequenced in a study of beta chain features in type 1 diabetes. Study observations and caveats: In all four CD4+ subsets, TCRB CDR3 length was significantly, moderately reduced in type 1 diabetes.

These TCRs are of unknown antigen specificity. As every portion of the isolated RNA was reverse transcribed, the sequencing read expressed TCRB transcripts. Some clones are missing from TCRdb's copy, which holds only in-frame ones; the method was immunoSEQ multiplex PCR. The data contain about 53,000 clones, 55% to 75% of them singletons. The specimen was stem cell memory CD4+ T cells from blood. The receptors stem from a woman in her 30s with type 1 diabetes.

The chain employs TRBV19 and TRBJ2-5; D ambiguous. In germline, CDR1 is LNHDA, CDR2 SQIVND (reference sequence). The CDR3 is made up of 13 amino acids. Trimming removed 4 bases from V and 2 bases from J, with 8 bases in between. The CDR3 nucleotides read TGTGCCAGTAGTAGGGCTTATCAAGAGACCCAGTACTTC. It specifies CASSRAYQETQYF.

The rearrangement joins TRBV30 to TRBJ2-1; D perhaps matches TRBD2 (6 bases). Trimming removed 0 bases at V and 4 bases at J, with 10 bases between. The CDR3 runs 14 residues. Germline CDR1 is GTSNPN and CDR2 is SVGIG (reference sequence). CDR3 DNA: TGTGCCTGGAGTGTCGGGAGTGCTTACAATGAGCAGTTCTTC. Residues: CAWSVGSAYNEQFF.

The chain has TRBV30 and TRBJ2-1; D perhaps matches TRBD2 (7 bases). The V end lost 0 bases, the J end lost 3 bases, and 9 bases lay between the germline ends. CDR1 is GTSNPN and CDR2 is SVGIG in the germline V gene (reference sequence). The CDR3 is 14 residues long. The CDR3 nucleotides are TGTGCCTGGAGTGTAGGGGGGGGCTACAATGAGCAGTTCTTC. Translation: CAWSVGGGYNEQFF. The variable domain in full, completed from reference TRBV30 and TRBJ2-1, reads SQTIHQWPATLVQPVGSPLSLECTVEGTSNPNLYWYRQAAGRGLQLLFYSVGIGQISSEVPQNLSASRPQDRQFILSSKKLLLSDSGFYLCAWSVGGGYNEQFFGPGTRLTVL.

The chain joins TRBV5-1 to TRBJ1-3; 8 bases line up with TRBD1. This CDR3 has 14 amino acids. Unmatched junction bases numbered 0, after V lost 0 bases and J lost 4 bases. Per the germline V gene, CDR1 is SGHRS and CDR2 is YFSETQ. CDR3 in DNA: TGCGCCAGCAGCTTGGGGACAGGGGGAAACACCATATATTTT. The encoded protein is CASSLGTGGNTIYF.

In this sample, this clone turned up once. The genes are TRBV15 and TRBJ1-5, with 9 bases aligning to TRBD1. The CDR3 runs 15 residues. Germline CDR1 reads LNHNV; CDR2 reads YYDKDF (reference sequence). Trimming at V came to 2 bases and at J to 7 bases, leaving 6 bases not matched to a gene. CDR3 in amino acids: CATSRNRDREQPQHF. Here the CDR3 DNA reads TGTGCCACCAGCAGAAATCGGGACAGGGAACAGCCCCAGCATTTT.

V and J are TRBV19 and TRBJ1-1, with TRBD1 matching over 7 bases. The V gene's germline CDR1 is LNHDA and CDR2 SQIVND (reference sequence). The CDR3 sequence is 15 residues long. Unmatched junction bases numbered 13, after V lost 7 bases and J lost 5 bases. The CDR3 bases are TGTGCCAGTATCACCAAGACAGGGCCAGGAACTGAAGCTTTCTTT. It encodes CASITKTGPGTEAFF.

This rearrangement joins TRBV6-5 to TRBJ1-2, with TRBD1 as a possible D gene (5 bases). V dropped 5 bases and J dropped 4 bases, with 11 bases sitting between them. The CDR3 spans 13 residues. Germline V gene data show CDR1 as MNHEY and CDR2 as SVGAGI. DNA for the CDR3: TGTGCCAGCAGTCGACAGCTTACCTATGGCTACACCTTC. As protein: CASSRQLTYGYTF.

The chain links TRBV9 to TRBJ1-2, with D possibly matching TRBD1 (6 bases). V lost 3 bases to trimming and J lost 3 bases, with 15 bases between them. Per germline, CDR1 SGDLS and CDR2 YYNGEE. CDR3 length: 15 amino acids. Written as DNA, the CDR3 is TGTGCCAGCAGCGGGTCCCCGGCAGGGGACTATGGCTACACCTTC. This sequence encodes CASSGSPAGDYGYTF. Full variable domain (remainder filled in from reference TRBV9 and TRBJ1-2): DSGVTQTPKHLITATGQRVTLRCSPRSGDLSVYWYQQSLDQGLQFLIQYYNGEERAKGNILERFSAQQFPDLHSELNLSSLELGDSALYFCASSGSPAGDYGYTFGSGTRLTVV.

The count of this clone is one. The J gene is TRBJ1-2, the V gene TRBV13; maybe TRBD1 (6 bases). Germline V gives CDR1 PRHDT, CDR2 FYEKMQ (reference sequence). This CDR3 comprises 13 residues. Trimming took off 3 bases at V and 4 bases at J, with 9 bases between the two ends. DNA of the CDR3: TGTGCCAGCAGCTTCACAGGGCCCTATGGCTACACCTTC. This translates into CASSFTGPYGYTF.

The V gene is TRBV19, the J gene TRBJ2-2; 9 bases align to TRBD2. With 5 bases clipped from V and 5 bases from J, the junction kept 6 bases outside the gene matches. The CDR3 runs 15 residues. The germline V gene encodes CDR1 LNHDA and CDR2 SQIVND (reference sequence). CDR3 residues: CASSEAGGSTGELFF. The CDR3 bases are TGTGCCAGTAGTGAAGCGGGAGGCTCGACCGGGGAGCTGTTTTTT. The full variable domain, completed using reference TRBV19 and TRBJ2-2, is DGGITQSPKYLFRKEGQNVTLSCEQNLNHDAMYWYRQDPGQGLRLIYYSQIVNDFQKGDIAEGYSVSREKKESFPLTVTSAQKNPTAFYLCASSEAGGSTGELFFGEGSRLTVL.

The chain employs TRBV30 and TRBJ2-3, with D uncertain. The CDR3 covers 12 residues. V lost 2 bases and J lost 0, with 3 bases in between. Germline V gives CDR1 GTSNPN, CDR2 SVGIG (reference sequence). CDR3 coding DNA: TGTGCCTGGAGTCCTAGCACAGATACGCAGTATTTT. Residues: CAWSPSTDTQYF.

The CDR3 nucleotides read TGTGCCAGCAGTTACTCGGTGCCTAGCGGGGCCTACGAGCAGTACTTC. Translation gives CASSYSVPSGAYEQYF. The genes are TRBV6-5 and TRBJ2-7; 9 nucleotides align to TRBD2. Germline CDR1 MNHEY, CDR2 SVGAGI. The CDR3 consists of 16 residues. Unmatched junction bases numbered 5, after V lost 0 bases and J lost 2 bases.

The gene calls are TRBV14 and TRBJ1-3, with 9 bases aligning to TRBD1. CDR1 and CDR2 from the germline V gene are SGHDN and FVKESK. Trimming cost V 4 bases and J 3 bases; bases outside gene matches: 4. This CDR3 spans 15 amino acids. The CDR3 reads CASSPGTGFGNTIYF. DNA for the CDR3: TGTGCCAGCAGCCCGGGGACAGGGTTTGGAAACACCATATATTTT.

This chain links TRBV29-1 with TRBJ2-7, with 7 bases aligning to TRBD1. V trimming: 7 bases; J trimming: 7 bases; junction bases outside the gene matches: 7. The CDR3 loop spans 11 amino acids. CDR1 is SQVTM, CDR2 ANQGSEA, per germline. CDR3 coding DNA: TGCAGCGCCGGGACAGAAGGGGAGCAGTACTTC. It is translated as CSAGTEGEQYF.

The J gene is TRBJ2-1, the V gene TRBV11-1; 9 bases line up with TRBD2. Germline-derived CDR1 and CDR2 are SGHAT and FQDESV (reference sequence). The trim removed 3 bases at V and 6 bases at J, leaving 6 bases unmatched. This CDR3 comprises 15 residues. CDR3 region: CASSFVAGVGNEQFF. As DNA, the CDR3 is TGTGCCAGCAGCTTTGTAGCGGGAGTGGGCAATGAGCAGTTCTTC.

The rearrangement joins TRBV7-9 to TRBJ1-1; D gene ambiguous. The CDR3 is made up of 17 amino acids. Germline assignment: CDR1 SEHNR and CDR2 FQNEAQ (reference sequence). V was shortened by 3 bases and J by 3 bases, with 20 bases between the two germline ends. The chain's CDR3 is CASSFINGLRGDTEAFF. In DNA form, the CDR3 reads TGTGCCAGCAGCTTCATCAACGGTCTCCGAGGAGACACTGAAGCTTTCTTT. Variable domain in full (rest from reference TRBV7-9 and TRBJ1-1): DTGVSQNPRHKITKRGQNVTFRCDPISEHNRLYWYRQTLGQGPEFLTYFQNEAQLEKSRLLSDRFSAERPKGSFSTLEIQRTEQGDSAMYLCASSFINGLRGDTEAFFGQGTRLTVV.

The chain has TRBV28 and TRBJ2-4; 10 nucleotides line up with TRBD2. CDR3 size: 17 residues. CDR1 and CDR2 (germline): MDHEN, SYDVKM. V shed 6 bases and J 0 bases; nucleotides not matched to a gene: 8. CDR3 in DNA: TGTGCCAGCAGGGTCGGGCTAGCGGGGGTAGCCAAAAACATTCAGTACTTC. It is translated as CASRVGLAGVAKNIQYF.

The chain carries TRBV9 and TRBJ2-3; D not certain. Germline CDR1 SGDLS, CDR2 YYNGEE. This CDR3 contains 13 residues. V was clipped by 0 bases and J by 4 bases, with 6 bases between them. CDR3 in amino acids: CASSVAPADTQYF. CDR3 DNA sequence: TGTGCCAGCAGCGTAGCACCGGCAGATACGCAGTATTTT.

This sequence joins TRBV9 and TRBJ2-1; 9 nucleotides agree with TRBD1. The junction had 13 bases not matched to a gene; V was cut back by 6 bases and J by 9 bases. Germline V lookup: CDR1 SGDLS, CDR2 YYNGEE. The CDR3 is 15 residues long. DNA of the CDR3: TGTGCCAGCACCAGACAGGGGGTAGCATTGGGTGAGCAGTTCTTC. Translation gives CASTRQGVALGEQFF. The full variable domain, rest sourced from reference TRBV9 and TRBJ2-1, is DSGVTQTPKHLITATGQRVTLRCSPRSGDLSVYWYQQSLDQGLQFLIQYYNGEERAKGNILERFSAQQFPDLHSELNLSSLELGDSALYFCASTRQGVALGEQFFGPGTRLTVL.

The J gene is TRBJ2-7, the V gene TRBV4-1, with a weak D call TRBD2 (6 bases). Trimming removed 1 base at V and 6 bases at J, with 10 bases between. The CDR3 consists of 13 residues. Looked up from germline, CDR1 is MGHRA and CDR2 is YSYEKL. In DNA, the CDR3 is TGCGCCAGCAGCCAAGTTTGGCGGGGCGAGCAGTACTTC. Its protein product is CASSQVWRGEQYF.